This is a list of T cell receptor beta chains from one sample in a study of tumor-infiltrating lymphocytes in primary liver carcinoma. One entry per CDR3 protein, called by TCRdb with MiXCR from the multiplex PCR reads. This sample yields 45,000 or so distinct CDR3 sequences, of which approximately 73% are seen a single time; about 18% belongs to the top ten. The sequencing sample was made of liver tumor tissue from sampling region 2. Receptors originate from a middle-aged man with primary liver carcinoma and hepatitis B virus infection. The CDR3 runs from the conserved cysteine through the conserved F or W. D genes are given only for firm matches. Clone size, where shown, is once, few, many, or a class for clones that have expanded.

clone_size: .
d_call: TRBD2
cdr3_length: 16
j_call: TRBJ2-3
v_call: TRBV11-2
cdr3_aa: CASISGLAGFADTKYF
cdr3_nt: TGCGCCAGCATCTCGGGACTAGCGGGCTTCGCAGATACGAAGTATTTT

clone_size: .
d_call: .
cdr3_length: 14
j_call: TRBJ1-2
v_call: TRBV29-1
cdr3_aa: CSVEAEEGADSYTF
cdr3_nt: TGCAGCGTTGAGGCGGAAGAAGGGGCGGATAGCTACACCTTC

clone_size: few
d_call: .
cdr3_length: 17
j_call: TRBJ1-3
v_call: TRBV5-1
cdr3_aa: CASSRGGGTASGNTIYF
cdr3_nt: TGCGCCAGTAGCCGGGGGGGGGGCACCGCCTCTGGAAACACCATATATTTT

clone_size: few
d_call: TRBD1
cdr3_length: 15
j_call: TRBJ2-5
v_call: TRBV29-1
cdr3_aa: CSVEADRERAKTHYF
cdr3_nt: TGCAGCGTTGAAGCGGACAGGGAGCGAGCAAAGACCCACTACTTC

clone_size: many
d_call: .
cdr3_length: 11
j_call: TRBJ2-7
v_call: TRBV12-3/TRBV12-4
cdr3_aa: CASSSNYEQYF
cdr3_nt: TGTGCCAGCAGTTCAAACTACGAGCAGTACTTC

clone_size: few
d_call: .
cdr3_length: 12
j_call: TRBJ1-1
v_call: TRBV20-1
cdr3_aa: CSARAMNTEAFF
cdr3_nt: TGCAGTGCTAGGGCTATGAACACTGAAGCTTTCTTT

clone_size: .
d_call: .
cdr3_length: 21
j_call: TRBJ2-6
v_call: TRBV11-2
cdr3_aa: CASSMGGDKGISLSGASVLTF
cdr3_nt: TGCGCCAGCAGCATGGGGGGAGACAAGGGCATTTCCCTCTCTGGGGCCAGCGTCCTGACTTTC

clone_size: .
d_call: TRBD2
cdr3_length: 15
j_call: TRBJ2-4
v_call: TRBV20-1
cdr3_aa: CSARDGVAGGFIQYF
cdr3_nt: TGCAGTGCTAGAGATGGGGTAGCGGGAGGGTTCATTCAGTACTTC

clone_size: few
d_call: .
cdr3_length: 16
j_call: TRBJ2-5
v_call: TRBV7-3
cdr3_aa: CASSLTGSPLQETQYF
cdr3_nt: TGTGCCAGCAGCTTAACTGGGAGCCCCCTCCAAGAGACCCAGTACTTC

clone_size: .
d_call: .
cdr3_length: 13
j_call: TRBJ1-6
v_call: TRBV11-1
cdr3_aa: CASSRTLVSLLRF
cdr3_nt: TGTGCCAGCAGCCGGACACTGGTTTCACTCCTACGCTTT

clone_size: .
d_call: .
cdr3_length: 12
j_call: TRBJ2-7
v_call: TRBV4-2
cdr3_aa: CVSSQDAHEQYF
cdr3_nt: TGTGTCAGCAGCCAAGATGCTCACGAGCAGTACTTC

clone_size: .
d_call: TRBD2
cdr3_length: 17
j_call: TRBJ2-5
v_call: TRBV4-3
cdr3_aa: CTSSQVPSGRTGETQYF
cdr3_nt: TGCACCAGCAGCCAAGTGCCTAGCGGGAGGACTGGTGAGACCCAGTACTTC

clone_size: few
d_call: TRBD2
cdr3_length: 15
j_call: TRBJ2-1
v_call: TRBV29-1
cdr3_aa: CSVGLVGGLYDEQFF
cdr3_nt: TGCAGCGTTGGACTAGTGGGAGGGCTCTACGATGAGCAGTTCTTC

clone_size: once
d_call: .
cdr3_length: 17
j_call: TRBJ2-1
v_call: TRBV11-2
cdr3_aa: CASNLDRGWRFHNEQFF
cdr3_nt: TGTGCCAGCAACTTAGATAGGGGCTGGAGGTTCCACAATGAGCAGTTCTTC

clone_size: .
d_call: .
cdr3_length: 14
j_call: TRBJ2-2
v_call: TRBV11-2
cdr3_aa: CANNTDSDIGELFF
cdr3_nt: TGTGCCAACAACACAGACTCGGACATCGGGGAGCTGTTTTTT

clone_size: few
d_call: .
cdr3_length: 18
j_call: TRBJ1-2
v_call: TRBV29-1
cdr3_aa: CSIGAPTGTQVANYGYTF
cdr3_nt: TGCAGCATTGGGGCTCCAACAGGAACTCAAGTGGCTAACTATGGCTACACATTC

clone_size: .
d_call: .
cdr3_length: 13
j_call: TRBJ1-1
v_call: TRBV5-4
cdr3_aa: CAGRIGLNTEASF
cdr3_nt: TGTGCCGGCAGAATAGGGTTGAACACTGAAGCTTCCTTT

clone_size: few
d_call: .
cdr3_length: 14
j_call: TRBJ1-5
v_call: TRBV28
cdr3_aa: CTSRLTGSTQPQHF
cdr3_nt: TGTACCAGCAGGCTCACAGGGTCGACTCAGCCCCAGCACTTT

clone_size: many
d_call: TRBD2
cdr3_length: 15
j_call: TRBJ2-7
v_call: TRBV6-5
cdr3_aa: CASSYRSGSSYEQYF
cdr3_nt: TGTGCCAGCAGTTATCGTAGCGGGAGCTCCTACGAGCAGTACTTC

clone_size: .
d_call: .
cdr3_length: 16
j_call: TRBJ2-1
v_call: TRBV5-1
cdr3_aa: CASSMAAGLSYNERFF
cdr3_nt: TGCGCCAGCAGCATGGCCGCCGGCCTCTCCTACAATGAGCGGTTCTTC

clone_size: .
d_call: TRBD1
cdr3_length: 16
j_call: TRBJ1-1
v_call: TRBV11-2
cdr3_aa: CASSLDRTGIHTEASF
cdr3_nt: TGTGCCAGCAGCTTAGACCGGACAGGGATTCACACTGAAGCTTCCTTT

clone_size: .
d_call: TRBD2
cdr3_length: 14
j_call: TRBJ2-5
v_call: TRBV9
cdr3_aa: CASSVGAGAKTQYF
cdr3_nt: TGTGCCAGCAGCGTGGGAGCGGGAGCAAAGACCCAGTACTTC

clone_size: .
d_call: TRBD2
cdr3_length: 17
j_call: TRBJ2-4
v_call: TRBV11-1
cdr3_aa: CASSLPGTSRTKSIQYF
cdr3_nt: TGTGCTAGCAGCCTTCCCGGGACTAGCAGGACCAAAAGCATTCAGTACTTC

clone_size: once
d_call: TRBD2
cdr3_length: 16
j_call: TRBJ2-1
v_call: TRBV7-8
cdr3_aa: CASSYLVGGSYDEQFF
cdr3_nt: TGTGCCAGCAGCTATCTAGTGGGAGGGTCCTACGACGAGCAGTTCTTC

clone_size: .
d_call: TRBD2
cdr3_length: 16
j_call: TRBJ2-3
v_call: TRBV6-4
cdr3_aa: CARSDSTSGRTDTQYF
cdr3_nt: TGTGCCCGCAGTGACTCGACTAGCGGGAGAACAGATACGCAGTATTTT

clone_size: few
d_call: .
cdr3_length: 15
j_call: TRBJ2-7
v_call: TRBV4-1
cdr3_aa: CANSEDKALAMAQYF
cdr3_nt: TGCGCCAACAGCGAAGATAAGGCACTAGCCATGGCGCAGTACTTC

clone_size: .
d_call: .
cdr3_length: 14
j_call: TRBJ2-2
v_call: TRBV5-1
cdr3_aa: CANSPPGIVGELFF
cdr3_nt: TGCGCCAACAGCCCACCAGGGATCGTCGGGGAGCTGTTTTTT

clone_size: few
d_call: .
cdr3_length: 14
j_call: TRBJ2-2
v_call: TRBV29-1
cdr3_aa: CSVDTQGNTRGLFF
cdr3_nt: TGCAGCGTTGATACGCAGGGGAACACCAGGGGGCTGTTTTTT

clone_size: .
d_call: TRBD2
cdr3_length: 15
j_call: TRBJ2-1
v_call: TRBV29-1
cdr3_aa: CIASKGGGRASEQLF
cdr3_nt: TGCATCGCTTCAAAGGGGGGCGGGAGGGCTAGTGAGCAGTTATTC

clone_size: .
d_call: .
cdr3_length: 15
j_call: TRBJ2-1
v_call: TRBV4-2
cdr3_aa: CTSSQDKGGGYEQFF
cdr3_nt: TGTACTAGCAGCCAAGATAAGGGGGGCGGCTACGAGCAGTTCTTC

clone_size: once
d_call: .
cdr3_length: 13
j_call: TRBJ2-7
v_call: TRBV6-5
cdr3_aa: CGSRGTGECEQYF
cdr3_nt: TGTGGCAGCAGGGGAACAGGCGAGTGCGAGCAGTACTTC

clone_size: many
d_call: .
cdr3_length: 13
j_call: TRBJ1-1
v_call: TRBV2
cdr3_aa: CATTTAPNTEAFF
cdr3_nt: TGTGCCACCACAACGGCCCCGAACACTGAAGCTTTCTTT

clone_size: few
d_call: .
cdr3_length: 12
j_call: TRBJ2-2
v_call: TRBV29-1
cdr3_aa: CSVSTSSGELFF
cdr3_nt: TGCAGCGTTTCAACGAGCTCCGGGGAGCTGTTTTTT

clone_size: .
d_call: TRBD1
cdr3_length: 13
j_call: TRBJ2-7
v_call: TRBV6-1
cdr3_aa: CTGSTGTGGEQYF
cdr3_nt: TGTACCGGCAGCACCGGGACAGGGGGTGAGCAGTACTTC

clone_size: .
d_call: .
cdr3_length: 13
j_call: TRBJ1-5
v_call: TRBV6-1
cdr3_aa: CASNEVSHQPQHF
cdr3_nt: TGTGCCAGCAATGAAGTGAGCCATCAGCCCCAGCATTTT

clone_size: .
d_call: .
cdr3_length: 13
j_call: TRBJ1-5
v_call: TRBV29-1
cdr3_aa: CNAVGQINRPQHF
cdr3_nt: TGCAACGCTGTCGGACAGATCAATCGGCCCCAGCATTTT

clone_size: .
d_call: TRBD1
cdr3_length: 15
j_call: TRBJ2-1
v_call: TRBV5-1
cdr3_aa: CASSPQGAAYNEHFF
cdr3_nt: TGCGCCAGCAGCCCTCAGGGGGCAGCCTACAATGAGCACTTCTTC

clone_size: .
d_call: .
cdr3_length: 14
j_call: TRBJ2-2
v_call: TRBV29-1
cdr3_aa: CSVGTEQNTGELFF
cdr3_nt: TGCAGCGTTGGGACAGAGCAAAACACGGGGGAGCTGTTTTTT

clone_size: .
d_call: .
cdr3_length: 14
j_call: TRBJ2-2
v_call: TRBV11-1
cdr3_aa: CACSLTPNTGEPFF
cdr3_nt: TGTGCCTGCAGCCTTACACCGAACACCGGGGAGCCGTTTTTT

clone_size: few
d_call: TRBD1
cdr3_length: 14
j_call: TRBJ2-7
v_call: TRBV20-1
cdr3_aa: CGGSTGERDYEQYF
cdr3_nt: TGCGGTGGTAGCACAGGGGAGAGGGACTACGAGCAGTACTTC

clone_size: .
d_call: .
cdr3_length: 11
j_call: TRBJ2-5
v_call: TRBV7-9
cdr3_aa: CVSSLKETQYF
cdr3_nt: TGTGTCAGCAGCCTGAAAGAGACCCAGTACTTT

clone_size: many
d_call: .
cdr3_length: 16
j_call: TRBJ1-5
v_call: TRBV7-2
cdr3_aa: CASSLTGRNGNQPQHF
cdr3_nt: TGTGCCAGCAGCTTAACAGGCAGGAACGGCAATCAGCCCCAGCATTTT

clone_size: once
d_call: .
cdr3_length: 11
j_call: TRBJ2-1
v_call: TRBV6-6
cdr3_aa: CDSSLENEQFF
cdr3_nt: TGTGACAGCAGCTTGGAGAATGAGCAGTTCTTC

clone_size: medium-sized
d_call: .
cdr3_length: 11
j_call: TRBJ2-5
v_call: TRBV6-6
cdr3_aa: CASSPQETQYF
cdr3_nt: TGTGCCAGCAGTCCTCAAGAGACCCAGTACTTC

clone_size: .
d_call: TRBD2
cdr3_length: 15
j_call: TRBJ2-7
v_call: TRBV6-1
cdr3_aa: CASSASTSGTYGQYF
cdr3_nt: TGTGCCAGCAGTGCTTCGACTAGCGGGACTTACGGGCAGTACTTC

clone_size: few
d_call: .
cdr3_length: 14
j_call: TRBJ1-5
v_call: TRBV6-5
cdr3_aa: CASSHRPSASPQHF
cdr3_nt: TGTGCCAGCAGTCACCGACCGAGCGCCAGTCCCCAACATTTT

clone_size: many
d_call: .
cdr3_length: 11
j_call: TRBJ1-1
v_call: TRBV30
cdr3_aa: CAWGGVTEAFF
cdr3_nt: TGTGCCTGGGGGGGTGTAACTGAAGCTTTCTTT

clone_size: .
d_call: .
cdr3_length: 15
j_call: TRBJ2-3
v_call: TRBV5-5
cdr3_aa: CDSSVGLRGLDTQYF
cdr3_nt: TGTGACAGCAGCGTCGGGCTAAGGGGACTCGATACGCAGTATTTT

clone_size: .
d_call: .
cdr3_length: 15
j_call: TRBJ2-1
v_call: TRBV30
cdr3_aa: CAWNEGSNGVNEQFF
cdr3_nt: TGTGCCTGGAATGAAGGGTCCAACGGGGTAAATGAGCAGTTCTTC

clone_size: .
d_call: TRBD1
cdr3_length: 15
j_call: TRBJ1-1
v_call: TRBV5-1
cdr3_aa: CASSLQTGMNTEAIF
cdr3_nt: TGCGCCAGCAGTTTGCAGACAGGGATGAACACTGAAGCCATCTTT

clone_size: .
d_call: .
cdr3_length: 14
j_call: TRBJ2-3
v_call: TRBV14
cdr3_aa: CVSSQVGSTDTQYF
cdr3_nt: TGTGTTAGCAGCCAGGTGGGGAGTACAGATACGCAGTATTTT

clone_size: .
d_call: .
cdr3_length: 15
j_call: TRBJ2-5
v_call: TRBV11-2
cdr3_aa: CASSLGRTNQGTQYF
cdr3_nt: TGTGCCAGCAGCTTAGGACGGACCAACCAAGGGACCCAGTACTTC

clone_size: many
d_call: .
cdr3_length: 17
j_call: TRBJ2-1
v_call: TRBV5-4
cdr3_aa: CASSLPTGQASYNEQFF
cdr3_nt: TGTGCCAGCAGCTTGCCAACAGGGCAAGCTTCCTACAATGAGCAGTTCTTC

clone_size: many
d_call: .
cdr3_length: 14
j_call: TRBJ1-1
v_call: TRBV28
cdr3_aa: CASSPRTDYTEAFF
cdr3_nt: TGTGCCAGCAGTCCCCGGACGGACTACACTGAAGCTTTCTTT

clone_size: medium-sized
d_call: .
cdr3_length: 14
j_call: TRBJ1-2
v_call: TRBV11-1
cdr3_aa: CASSFKGFGYGYTF
cdr3_nt: TGTGCCAGCAGCTTCAAGGGATTTGGCTATGGCTACACCTTC

clone_size: .
d_call: TRBD2
cdr3_length: 18
j_call: TRBJ2-7
v_call: TRBV11-2
cdr3_aa: CASSLVFPGGSNFHGQYF
cdr3_nt: TGTGCCAGCAGCTTAGTTTTTCCCGGCGGGAGTAATTTCCACGGGCAGTACTTC

clone_size: .
d_call: TRBD2
cdr3_length: 15
j_call: TRBJ2-1
v_call: TRBV6-1
cdr3_aa: CANRDSLAGANEQLF
cdr3_nt: TGTGCCAACAGAGACAGTCTAGCGGGAGCCAATGAGCAGCTCTTC

clone_size: .
d_call: .
cdr3_length: 15
j_call: TRBJ2-5
v_call: TRBV6-6
cdr3_aa: CASSYRAVYQETQYF
cdr3_nt: TGTGCCAGCAGTTACAGGGCAGTCTACCAAGAGACCCAGTACTTC